This TCR beta chain was documented in a study of Graves' ophthalmopathy and Graves' hyperthyroidism. Across the whole study: Peripheral blood samples were taken at initial diagnosis, before any treatment.

This clonotype was detected a few times. Its antigen is currently unknown. For repertoire sequencing, the TCR beta CDR3 regions were amplified from RNA transcripts. The authors performed first-round RT-PCR with HTBI primers and then a second-round multiplex PCR. TCRdb recomputed calls from the multiplex PCR reads with MiXCR, one row per CDR3 protein. The table includes 300,000 to 500,000 distinct CDR3 sequences, 15% detected once. The CDR3 runs 12 residues. Germline CDR1 is KGHDR and CDR2 is SFDVKD. V dropped 9 bases and J dropped 4; count of bases not matched to a gene: 5. Among the hyperthyroidism patients, all were newly diagnosed, aged 18 to 65, with under 2 months' duration. Patients were diagnosed from clinical symptoms, serum thyroxine, TRAb, thyroid ultrasound and orbital computed tomography. Study observations and caveats: In separating ophthalmopathy from stable hyperthyroidism, a 13-signature model achieved roughly 89% sensitivity and 81.08% specificity.

The rearrangement uses TRBV24-1 and TRBJ2-7, with TRBD1 matching over 7 bases. The TCR comes from a young woman with stable Graves' hyperthyroidism. Sequencing was done on a sample of peripheral blood. The CDR3 spells CATHNRGYEQYF. The CDR3, as DNA: TGTGCCACCCATAACAGGGGTTACGAGCAGTACTTC.